This is a list of T cell receptor beta chains from one sample in a study of Graves' ophthalmopathy and Graves' hyperthyroidism. TCRdb re-called the multiplex PCR reads with MiXCR, one entry per CDR3 protein. This table holds approximately 500,000 distinct CDR3 sequences, around an eighth found once. Sequencing was performed on blood. The receptors were gathered from a woman under 40 with Graves' ophthalmopathy. CDR3s include the opening cysteine and the closing phenylalanine or tryptophan. A D gene is named only where the DNA matches it firmly. The size of a clone is reported for some rows only, either as once, few or many, or as a class for expanded clones.

len	d_gene	j_gene	abundance	v_gene	CDR3aa	CDR3nt
15	TRBD2	TRBJ2-7	many	TRBV12-3/TRBV12-4	CASSLARGSRNEQYF	TGTGCCAGCAGTTTAGCTCGCGGGAGTCGGAACGAGCAGTACTTC
18	TRBD2	TRBJ2-7	many	TRBV6-1	CASSELGLAGGPFYEQYF	TGTGCCAGCAGTGAACTGGGACTAGCGGGGGGGCCTTTTTACGAGCAGTACTTC
16	.	TRBJ1-6	.	TRBV4-1	CASSQILSSYNSPLHF	TGCGCCAGCAGCCAAATTTTAAGCTCCTATAATTCACCCCTCCACTTT
13	.	TRBJ2-2	many	TRBV6-1	CASSEGETGELFF	TGTGCCAGCAGTGAAGGAGAGACCGGGGAGCTGTTTTTT
14	.	TRBJ2-5	many	TRBV15	CATSRDPGGETQYF	TGTGCCACCAGCAGAGATCCGGGCGGGGAGACCCAGTACTTC
15	TRBD1	TRBJ1-2	many	TRBV7-9	CASSLGQGGAWGYTF	TGTGCCAGCAGCTTGGGACAGGGTGGCGCTTGGGGCTACACCTTC
15	TRBD1	TRBJ1-2	many	TRBV28	CAGSQTGGAVYGYTF	TGTGCCGGCAGTCAGACAGGGGGCGCCGTCTATGGCTACACCTTC
15	.	TRBJ2-2	many	TRBV2	CASSPRTANTGELFF	TGTGCCAGCAGTCCGCGGACCGCGAACACCGGGGAGCTGTTTTTT
14	.	TRBJ1-1	few	TRBV5-1	CASSLERMDTEAFF	TGCGCCAGCAGCTTGGAGAGGATGGACACTGAAGCTTTCTTT
13	.	TRBJ1-2	many	TRBV2	CARDTPLDYGYTF	TGTGCCAGAGACACCCCGTTGGACTATGGCTACACCTTC
17	TRBD2	TRBJ2-6	few	TRBV14	CASSTGLVRSGANVLTF	TGTGCCAGCAGCACGGGACTAGTGCGCTCTGGGGCCAACGTCCTGACTTTC
12	TRBD1	TRBJ2-7	few	TRBV30	CAWETGTYEQYF	TGTGCCTGGGAGACAGGGACCTACGAGCAGTACTTC
16	TRBD1	TRBJ2-5	many	TRBV9	CASSVVGQGDQETQYF	TGTGCCAGCAGCGTAGTAGGACAGGGGGACCAAGAGACCCAGTACTTC
13	.	TRBJ1-1	many	TRBV11-2	CASSPPGKAEAFF	TGTGCCAGCAGCCCACCTGGTAAAGCTGAAGCTTTCTTT
15	.	TRBJ2-5	many	TRBV7-2	CASSRPIVGWETQYF	TGTGCCAGCAGCCGTCCAATTGTGGGTTGGGAGACCCAGTACTTC
15	.	TRBJ1-1	many	TRBV5-1	CASSLGVRWNTEAFF	TGCGCCAGCAGCTTAGGGGTACGGTGGAACACTGAAGCTTTCTTT
14	.	TRBJ1-5	many	TRBV6-1	CASRPGQNNQPQHF	TGTGCCAGCAGGCCCGGACAGAACAATCAGCCCCAGCATTTT
13	.	TRBJ1-2	many	TRBV6-5	CASTLAANYGYTF	TGTGCCAGCACACTGGCAGCTAACTATGGCTACACCTTC